This T cell receptor beta chain is from a study of T-cell memory formation after mild COVID-19. The germline V gene has CDR1 SEHNR and CDR2 FQNEAQ (reference sequence). The CDR3 covers 11 residues. Trimming pared 5 bases from V and 9 bases from J, leaving 8 bases between. In TCRdb, the 5' RACE reads were re-called with MiXCR into one record per CDR3 protein. The sample yields over 450,000 distinct CDR3 sequences, over 20% seen once. The chain carries TRBV7-9 and TRBJ2-1; D gene unclear. The sample was PBMCs or a T cell subset sorted from them (not recorded which). This TCR was sampled from an adult woman who had mild COVID-19 (a few samples of this study predate the infection). Cell type and time point are not known. The CDR3 region has the DNA TGTGCCAGCAGCCCTCTTTCTGAGCAGTTCTTC. Translation gives CASSPLSEQFF.